Here is one T cell receptor (beta chain) with its context. This entry is derived from a study of T cell responses to AZD1222 COVID-19 vaccine. The CDR3 totals 16 residues. Trimming took 7 bases from V and 9 from J, leaving 25 bases between them. Germline CDR1 reads SGHAT; CDR2 reads FQNNGV. Some clones are missing from TCRdb's copy, which holds only in-frame ones; the method was immunoSEQ multiplex PCR. The sample has about 150,000 clones, around nine tenths seen once. Source: peripheral blood, taken on day 0 of AZD1222 vaccination. The sequence came from an adult in good health. V is TRBV11-2 and J is TRBJ2-1; a possible D gene is TRBD2 (7 bases). CDR3 coding DNA: TGTGCCAGCACCGGGTCCGGACTAGTGGGCAGGGGTGAGCAGTTCTTC. Protein sequence: CASTGSGLVGRGEQFF.